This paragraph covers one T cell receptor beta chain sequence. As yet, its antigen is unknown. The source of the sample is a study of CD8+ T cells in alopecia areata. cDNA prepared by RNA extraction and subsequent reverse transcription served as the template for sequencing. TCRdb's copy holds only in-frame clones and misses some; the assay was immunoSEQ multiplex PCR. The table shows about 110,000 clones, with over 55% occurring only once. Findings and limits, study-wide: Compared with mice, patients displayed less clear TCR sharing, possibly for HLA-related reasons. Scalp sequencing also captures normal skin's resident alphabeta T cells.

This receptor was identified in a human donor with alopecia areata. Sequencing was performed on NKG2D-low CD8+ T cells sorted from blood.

CDR3 in amino acids: CASSQDQAGPPNNEQFF. In DNA form, the CDR3 reads TGCGCCAGCAGCCAAGACCAGGCGGGACCTCCCAACAATGAGCAGTTCTTC. The chain uses TRBV4-1 and TRBJ2-1; a possible D gene is TRBD2 (6 bases). Per the germline V gene, CDR1 is MGHRA and CDR2 is YSYEKL. The CDR3 is 17 amino acids. V lost 0 bases and J 5 bases, leaving 17 bases between the germline ends.